The sequence of this T cell receptor (beta chain) was determined in a study of T cells in Graves' hyperthyroidism and ophthalmopathy. From RNA transcripts, TCR beta CDR3 regions were amplified. When the TCR CDR3 underwent first-round RT-PCR, the HTBI primer set was used. TCRdb independently ran MiXCR on the multiplex PCR reads; one entry per CDR3 protein. This table has hundreds of thousands of distinct CDR3 sequences, approximately 44% appearing once. With V trimmed by 1 base and J by 9 bases, 1 base remained unmatched. The germline V gene encodes CDR1 ENHRY and CDR2 SYGVKD. The CDR3 loop spans 12 amino acids. Absent ophthalmopathy progression within 18 months defined stable Graves' hyperthyroidism. Every diagnosis used clinical symptoms, serum thyroxine and TRAb, thyroid ultrasound and orbital computed tomography. Overall study findings and caveats: The model identified upcoming ophthalmopathy a median about six months ahead of onset. A model built on 13 V-J features separated ophthalmopathy from stable hyperthyroidism.

Worth noting for this clonotype: Antigen unknown.

This chain links TRBV10-3 with TRBJ2-5, with 8 bases lining up with TRBD1. The receptor was isolated from a woman aged 18-29 years with Graves' hyperthyroidism. The material sequenced was peripheral blood or thyroid tissue (not recorded which). For the CDR3, the DNA is TGTGCCATCAGTGAGTTACAGGGGGCCCAGTACTTC. This codes for CAISELQGAQYF.